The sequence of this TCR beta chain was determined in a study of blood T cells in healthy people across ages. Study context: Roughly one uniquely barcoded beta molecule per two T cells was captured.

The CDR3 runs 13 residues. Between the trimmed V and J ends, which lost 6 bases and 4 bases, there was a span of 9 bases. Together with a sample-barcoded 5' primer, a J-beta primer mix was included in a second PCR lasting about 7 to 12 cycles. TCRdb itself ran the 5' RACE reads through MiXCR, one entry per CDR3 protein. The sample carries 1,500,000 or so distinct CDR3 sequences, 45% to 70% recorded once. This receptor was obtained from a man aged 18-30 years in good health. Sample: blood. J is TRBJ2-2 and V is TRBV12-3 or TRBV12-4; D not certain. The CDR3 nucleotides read TGTGCCAGCAGGGGTCCCAGCACCGGGGAGCTGTTTTTT. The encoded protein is CASRGPSTGELFF.